Sequencing of this T cell receptor beta chain was carried out in a study of beta chain features in type 1 diabetes. Study at large: About 110,000,000 sorted cells were examined across all samples. Study-level results: PCR could preferentially amplify shorter templates, alike in patients and controls. Significant though moderate, a shortening of TCRB CDR3s appeared in all four CD4+ subsets of Type 1 diabetes patients. In these data, an HLA type influence on TCRB rearrangement remained unresolved.

The investigators reverse transcribed all of the isolated RNA, so they sequenced expressed TCRB transcripts. Method: immunoSEQ multiplex PCR; TCRdb's copy keeps in-frame clones and lacks some. Counted here are roughly 100,000 clones, around 30% occurring once; the ten biggest clones make up approximately 0.5%. CD45RO/CCR7/CD25/CD127/CD95/CD27 sorting isolated CD4+ naive, central memory, regulatory and stem cell-like memory cells. About this clone itself: Its antigen is unknown.

The sequenced sample was central memory CD4+ T cells from blood. The source of this sequence is a young woman with type 1 diabetes.

The CDR3 region has the DNA TGTGCCAGCAGCCCCCGGGCTAGCGGTTACAATGAGCAGTTCTTC. Protein product: CASSPRASGYNEQFF. This chain uses TRBV7-2 with TRBJ2-1, with 7 nucleotides matching TRBD2. The CDR3 runs to 15 residues. With V trimmed by 5 bases and J by 4 bases, 8 bases remained unmatched. CDR1 is SGHTA and CDR2 is FQGNSA in the germline V gene.